This TCR beta chain was recorded in a study of identical twins. TCRdb recomputed calls from the 5' RACE reads with MiXCR, one row per CDR3 protein. The data contain around 450,000 distinct CDR3 sequences, 13% to 15% of them seen just once; the ten biggest clones take up approximately 0.52%. The CDR3 is 12 residues long. V lost 1 base and J lost 4, with 5 bases in between. Germline-derived CDR1 and CDR2 are LGHDT and YNNKEL (reference sequence). These data were also filed under a second study, of yellow fever vaccine responses in identical twins.

The receptor was isolated from a woman between 18 and 29 years old in good health. The source material was CD4+ T cells sorted from blood. The chain couples TRBV3-1 to TRBJ2-7; D remains unclear. CDR3 sequence: CASSQVMYEQYF. As DNA, the CDR3 is TGTGCCAGCAGCCAAGTAATGTACGAGCAGTACTTC.